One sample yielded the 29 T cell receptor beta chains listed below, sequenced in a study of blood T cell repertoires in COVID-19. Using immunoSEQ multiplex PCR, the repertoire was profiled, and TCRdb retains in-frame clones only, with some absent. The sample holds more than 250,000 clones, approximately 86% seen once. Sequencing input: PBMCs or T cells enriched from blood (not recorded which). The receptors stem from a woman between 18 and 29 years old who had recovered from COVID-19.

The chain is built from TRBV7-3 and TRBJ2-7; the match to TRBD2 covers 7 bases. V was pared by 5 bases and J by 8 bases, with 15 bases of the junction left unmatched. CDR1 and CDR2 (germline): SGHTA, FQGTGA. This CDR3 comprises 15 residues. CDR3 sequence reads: CASSLSTSGVFKQYF. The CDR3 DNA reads TGTGCCAGCAGCCTCAGCACCAGCGGGGTCTTCAAGCAGTACTTC.

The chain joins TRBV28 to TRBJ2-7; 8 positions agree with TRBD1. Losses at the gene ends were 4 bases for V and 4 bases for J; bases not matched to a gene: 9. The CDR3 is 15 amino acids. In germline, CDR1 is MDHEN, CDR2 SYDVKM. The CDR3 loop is CASSWGQVSYYEQYF. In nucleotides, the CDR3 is TGTGCCAGCAGTTGGGGACAGGTCAGCTATTACGAGCAGTACTTC. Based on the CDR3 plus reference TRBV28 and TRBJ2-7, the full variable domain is DVKVTQSSRYLVKRTGEKVFLECVQDMDHENMFWYRQDPGLGLRLIYFSYDVKMKEKGDIPEGYSVSREKKERFSLILESASTNQTSMYLCASSWGQVSYYEQYFGPGTRLTVT.

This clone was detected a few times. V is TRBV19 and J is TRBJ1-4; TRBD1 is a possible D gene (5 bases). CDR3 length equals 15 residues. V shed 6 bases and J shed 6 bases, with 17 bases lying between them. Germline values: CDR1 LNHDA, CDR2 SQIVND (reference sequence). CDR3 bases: TGTGCCAGTAGAGAAACCGGGGGAGGGGATGAAAAACTGTTTTTT. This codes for CASRETGGGDEKLFF.

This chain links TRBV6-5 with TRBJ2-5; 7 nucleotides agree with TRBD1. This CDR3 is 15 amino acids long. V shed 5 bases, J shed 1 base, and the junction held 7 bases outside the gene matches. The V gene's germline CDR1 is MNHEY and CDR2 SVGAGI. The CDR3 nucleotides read TGTGCCAGCAGTCCCTCTGCAGGGGGCCAAGAGACCCAGTACTTC. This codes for CASSPSAGGQETQYF.

CDR3: CASSLGEGSHNEQFF. The DNA for the CDR3 is TGTGCCAGCAGCTTAGGGGAGGGGAGCCACAATGAGCAGTTCTTC. The rearrangement links TRBV7-9 to TRBJ2-1; 7 bases are shared with TRBD2. The CDR3 covers 15 residues. Trimming cost V 1 base and J 5 bases; bases outside gene matches: 5. Per germline, CDR1 SEHNR and CDR2 FQNEAQ (reference sequence). The full variable domain, with the rest looked up from reference TRBV7-9 and TRBJ2-1, is DTGVSQNPRHKITKRGQNVTFRCDPISEHNRLYWYRQTLGQGPEFLTYFQNEAQLEKSRLLSDRFSAERPKGSFSTLEIQRTEQGDSAMYLCASSLGEGSHNEQFFGPGTRLTVL.

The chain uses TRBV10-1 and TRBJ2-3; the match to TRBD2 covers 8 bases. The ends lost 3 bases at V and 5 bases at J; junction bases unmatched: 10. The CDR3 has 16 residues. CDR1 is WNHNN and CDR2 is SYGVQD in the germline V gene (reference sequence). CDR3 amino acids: CASSDNGRALEDTQYF. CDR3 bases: TGCGCCAGCAGTGACAACGGGAGGGCCTTGGAAGATACGCAGTATTTT.

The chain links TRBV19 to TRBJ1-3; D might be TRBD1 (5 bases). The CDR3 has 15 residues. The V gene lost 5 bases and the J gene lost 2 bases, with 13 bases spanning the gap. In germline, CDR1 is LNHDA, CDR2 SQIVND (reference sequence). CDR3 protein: CASSYLQGTGNTIYF. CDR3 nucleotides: TGTGCCAGTAGTTATTTGCAGGGTACTGGAAACACCATATATTTT. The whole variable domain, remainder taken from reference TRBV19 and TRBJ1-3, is DGGITQSPKYLFRKEGQNVTLSCEQNLNHDAMYWYRQDPGQGLRLIYYSQIVNDFQKGDIAEGYSVSREKKESFPLTVTSAQKNPTAFYLCASSYLQGTGNTIYFGEGSWLTVV.

CDR3: CASRQGAADTQYF. CDR3 bases: TGTGCCAGCAGACAGGGCGCCGCAGATACGCAGTATTTT. J is TRBJ2-3 and V is TRBV27, with D possibly matching TRBD1 (6 bases). The CDR3 length is 13 residues. Between the trimmed V and J ends, which lost 6 bases and 4 bases, there was a span of 11 bases. Per germline, CDR1 MNHEY and CDR2 SMNVEV (reference sequence).

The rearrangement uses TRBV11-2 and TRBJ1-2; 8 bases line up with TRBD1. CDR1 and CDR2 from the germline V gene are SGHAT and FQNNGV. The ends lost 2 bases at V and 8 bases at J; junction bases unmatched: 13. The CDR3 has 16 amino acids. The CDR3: CASSLFPARPGGGYTF. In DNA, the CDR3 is TGTGCCAGCAGCTTATTTCCCGCAAGGCCAGGGGGCGGCTACACCTTC.

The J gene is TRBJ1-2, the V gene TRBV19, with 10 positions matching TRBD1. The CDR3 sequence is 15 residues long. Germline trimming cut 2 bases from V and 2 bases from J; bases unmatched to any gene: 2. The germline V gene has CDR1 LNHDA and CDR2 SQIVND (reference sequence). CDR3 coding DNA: TGTGCCAGTAGTATAAGGGGACAGGGGAACTATGGCTACACCTTC. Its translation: CASSIRGQGNYGYTF.

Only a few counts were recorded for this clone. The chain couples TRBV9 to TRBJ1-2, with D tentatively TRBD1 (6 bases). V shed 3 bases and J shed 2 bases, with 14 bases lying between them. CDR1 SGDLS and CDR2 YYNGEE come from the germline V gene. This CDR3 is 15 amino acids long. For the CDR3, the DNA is TGTGCCAGCAGCGGGGAGGGACATAGGAACTATGGCTACACCTTC. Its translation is CASSGEGHRNYGYTF. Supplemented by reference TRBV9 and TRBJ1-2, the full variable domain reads DSGVTQTPKHLITATGQRVTLRCSPRSGDLSVYWYQQSLDQGLQFLIQYYNGEERAKGNILERFSAQQFPDLHSELNLSSLELGDSALYFCASSGEGHRNYGYTFGSGTRLTVV.

CDR3 nucleotide sequence: TGTGCCAGCAGCTTACCCGCTCGCCCCGGCTATGGCTACACCTTC. Amino acids: CASSLPARPGYGYTF. The chain joins TRBV7-9 to TRBJ1-2, with no clear D. The germline CDR1 and CDR2 sequences are SEHNR and FQNEAQ (reference sequence). CDR3 length equals 15 residues. Trimming removed 2 bases from V and 4 bases from J, with 14 bases in between.

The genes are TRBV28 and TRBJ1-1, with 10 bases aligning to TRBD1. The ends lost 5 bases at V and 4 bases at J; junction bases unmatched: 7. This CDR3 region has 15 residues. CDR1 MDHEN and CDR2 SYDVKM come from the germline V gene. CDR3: CASSGGQGMSTEAFF. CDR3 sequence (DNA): TGTGCCAGCAGTGGGGGACAGGGGATGAGCACTGAAGCTTTCTTT.

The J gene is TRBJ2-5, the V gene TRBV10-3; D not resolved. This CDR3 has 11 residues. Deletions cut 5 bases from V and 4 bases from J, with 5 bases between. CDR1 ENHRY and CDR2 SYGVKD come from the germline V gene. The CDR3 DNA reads TGTGCCATCAGTTCAGGAGAGACCCAGTACTTC. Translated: CAISSGETQYF.

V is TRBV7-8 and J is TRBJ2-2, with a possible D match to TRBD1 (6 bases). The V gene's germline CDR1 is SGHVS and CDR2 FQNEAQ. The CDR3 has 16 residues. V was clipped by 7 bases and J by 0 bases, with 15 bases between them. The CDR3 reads CASTSPQGANTGELFF. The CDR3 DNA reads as TGTGCCAGCACCTCCCCACAGGGCGCGAACACCGGGGAGCTGTTTTTT. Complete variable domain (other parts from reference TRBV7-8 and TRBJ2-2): GAGVSQSPRYKVAKRGQDVALRCDPISGHVSLFWYQQALGQGPEFLTYFQNEAQLDKSGLPSDRFFAERPEGSVSTLKIQRTQQEDSAVYLCASTSPQGANTGELFFGEGSRLTVL.

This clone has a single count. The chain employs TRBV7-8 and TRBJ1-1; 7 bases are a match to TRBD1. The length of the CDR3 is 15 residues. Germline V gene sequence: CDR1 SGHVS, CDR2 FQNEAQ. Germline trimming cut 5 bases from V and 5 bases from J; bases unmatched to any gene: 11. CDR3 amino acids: CASSIRQGSRTEAFF. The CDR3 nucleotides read TGTGCCAGCAGCATACGACAGGGATCGCGGACTGAAGCTTTCTTT.

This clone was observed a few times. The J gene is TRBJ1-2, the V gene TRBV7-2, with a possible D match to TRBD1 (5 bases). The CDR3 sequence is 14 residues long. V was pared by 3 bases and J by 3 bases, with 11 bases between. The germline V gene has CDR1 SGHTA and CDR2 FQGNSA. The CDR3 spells CASSFRPGDYGYTF. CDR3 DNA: TGTGCCAGCAGCTTCAGACCGGGGGACTATGGCTACACCTTC.

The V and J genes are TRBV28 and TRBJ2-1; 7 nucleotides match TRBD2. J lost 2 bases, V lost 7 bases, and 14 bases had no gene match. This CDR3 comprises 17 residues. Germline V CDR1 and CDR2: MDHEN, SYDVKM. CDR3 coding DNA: TGTGCCAGCACGCTTCTAGGTTGGGAGGGACCCTACAATGAGCAGTTCTTC. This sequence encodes CASTLLGWEGPYNEQFF.

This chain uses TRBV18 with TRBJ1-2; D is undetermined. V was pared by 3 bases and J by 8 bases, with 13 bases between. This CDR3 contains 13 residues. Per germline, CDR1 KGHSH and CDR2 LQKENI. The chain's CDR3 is CASSPGTPRGYTF. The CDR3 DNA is TGTGCCAGCTCACCCGGAACCCCTAGAGGCTACACCTTC.

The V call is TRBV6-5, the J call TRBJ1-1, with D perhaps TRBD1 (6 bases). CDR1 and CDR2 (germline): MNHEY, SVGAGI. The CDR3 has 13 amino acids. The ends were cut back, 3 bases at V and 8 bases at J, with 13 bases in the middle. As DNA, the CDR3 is TGTGCCAGCAGTTATGGGGGGGCCTCAGAAGCTTTCTTT. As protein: CASSYGGASEAFF.

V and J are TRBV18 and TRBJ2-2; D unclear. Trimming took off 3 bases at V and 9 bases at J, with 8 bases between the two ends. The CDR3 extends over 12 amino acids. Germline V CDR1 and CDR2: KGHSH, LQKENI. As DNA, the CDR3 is TGTGCCAGCTCACCCGGTCTTCGGGAGCTGTTTTTT. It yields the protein CASSPGLRELFF.

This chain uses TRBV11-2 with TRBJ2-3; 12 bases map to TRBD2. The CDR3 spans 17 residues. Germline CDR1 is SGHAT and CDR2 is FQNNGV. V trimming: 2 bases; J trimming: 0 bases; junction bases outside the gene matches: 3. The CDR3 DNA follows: TGTGCCAGCAGCTTAACTAGCGGGGGGACTAGCACAGATACGCAGTATTTT. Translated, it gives CASSLTSGGTSTDTQYF.

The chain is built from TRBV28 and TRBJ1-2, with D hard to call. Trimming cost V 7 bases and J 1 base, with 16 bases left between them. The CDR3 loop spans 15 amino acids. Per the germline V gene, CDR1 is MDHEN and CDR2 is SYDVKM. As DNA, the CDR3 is TGTGCCAGCATCAGCGGTACAGACTTTAACTATGGCTACACCTTC. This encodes CASISGTDFNYGYTF.

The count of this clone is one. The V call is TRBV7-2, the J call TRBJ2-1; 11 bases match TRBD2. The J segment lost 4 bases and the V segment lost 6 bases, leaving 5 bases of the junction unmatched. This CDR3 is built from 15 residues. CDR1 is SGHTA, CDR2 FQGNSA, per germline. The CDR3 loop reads CASSPGLAEYNEQFF. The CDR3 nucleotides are TGTGCCAGCAGTCCGGGACTAGCGGAGTACAATGAGCAGTTCTTC.

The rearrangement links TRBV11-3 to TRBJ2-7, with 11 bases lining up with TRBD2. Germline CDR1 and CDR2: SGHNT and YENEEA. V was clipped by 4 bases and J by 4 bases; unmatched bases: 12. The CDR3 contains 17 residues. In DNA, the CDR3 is TGTGCCAGCAGCTACCGGGGGTCTAGCGGGGGGAATTACGAGCAGTACTTC. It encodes CASSYRGSSGGNYEQYF. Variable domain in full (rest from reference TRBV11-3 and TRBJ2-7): EAGVVQSPRYKIIEKKQPVAFWCNPISGHNTLYWYLQNLGQGPELLIRYENEEAVDDSQLPKDRFSAERLKGVDSTLKIQPAELGDSAVYLCASSYRGSSGGNYEQYFGPGTRLTVT.

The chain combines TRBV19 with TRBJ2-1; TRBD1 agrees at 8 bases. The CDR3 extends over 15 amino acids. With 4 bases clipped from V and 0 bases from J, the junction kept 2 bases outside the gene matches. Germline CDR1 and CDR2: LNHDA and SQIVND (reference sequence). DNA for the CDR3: TGTGCCAGTAGTACTCAGGGGGCCTCCTACAATGAGCAGTTCTTC. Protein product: CASSTQGASYNEQFF.

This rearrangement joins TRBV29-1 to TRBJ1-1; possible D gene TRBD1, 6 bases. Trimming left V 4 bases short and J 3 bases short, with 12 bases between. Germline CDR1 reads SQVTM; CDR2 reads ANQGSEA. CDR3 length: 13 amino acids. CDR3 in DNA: TGCAGCGTTGGACAGGCTGGCTACACTGAAGCTTTCTTT. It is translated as CSVGQAGYTEAFF.

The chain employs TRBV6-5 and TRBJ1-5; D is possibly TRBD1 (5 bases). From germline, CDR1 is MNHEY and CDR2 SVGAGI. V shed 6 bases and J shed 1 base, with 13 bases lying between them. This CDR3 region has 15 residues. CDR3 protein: CASSPSRGSNQPQHF. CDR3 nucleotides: TGTGCCAGCAGCCCAAGTCGGGGGAGCAATCAGCCCCAGCATTTT.

The CDR3 loop is CASSLSGRIAYNEQFF. The CDR3 coding sequence is TGTGCCAGCAGTCTTAGCGGGAGGATCGCCTACAATGAGCAGTTCTTC. V and J are TRBV11-2 and TRBJ2-1, with 10 bases identical to TRBD2. CDR3 size: 16 residues. The germline V gene encodes CDR1 SGHAT and CDR2 FQNNGV. V was clipped by 6 bases and J by 2 bases; unmatched bases: 7.